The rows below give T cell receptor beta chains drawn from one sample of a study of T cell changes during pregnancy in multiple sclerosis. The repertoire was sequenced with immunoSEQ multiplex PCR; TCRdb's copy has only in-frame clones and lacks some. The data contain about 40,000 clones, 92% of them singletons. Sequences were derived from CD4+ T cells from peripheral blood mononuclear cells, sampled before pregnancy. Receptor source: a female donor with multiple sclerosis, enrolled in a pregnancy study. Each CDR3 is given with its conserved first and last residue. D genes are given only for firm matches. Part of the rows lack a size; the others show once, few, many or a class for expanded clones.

CDR3: CASSEGLADNEQFF
DNA: TGTGCCAGCAGCGAAGGACTAGCGGACAATGAGCAGTTCTTC
V: TRBV6-1
D: TRBD2
size: NA
J: TRBJ2-1

CDR3: CASRPRTGTHYEQYF
DNA: TGTGCCAGCAGACCCCGAACCGGGACACACTACGAGCAGTACTTC
V: TRBV7-8
D: NA
size: NA
J: TRBJ2-7

CDR3: CATRGADTQYF
DNA: TGCGCCACCCGGGGGGCAGATACGCAGTATTTT
V: TRBV4-3
D: TRBD2
size: NA
J: TRBJ2-3

CDR3: CASKAWGQGGTGELFF
DNA: TGTGCCAGCAAGGCGTGGGGACAGGGCGGTACCGGGGAGCTGTTTTTT
V: TRBV28
D: TRBD1
size: NA
J: TRBJ2-2

CDR3: CASSDTGNTDTQYF
DNA: TGTGCCAGCAGCGACACCGGGAACACAGATACGCAGTATTTT
V: TRBV7-9
D: NA
size: NA
J: TRBJ2-3

CDR3: CASSLAGGGVYF
DNA: TGTGCCAGCAGCTTGGCCGGGGGAGGGGTGTACTTC
V: TRBV5-6
D: TRBD2
size: NA
J: TRBJ2-7

CDR3: CASSLEGSGYEQYF
DNA: TGTGCCAGCAGCTTAGAAGGTAGCGGCTACGAGCAGTACTTC
V: TRBV7-8
D: NA
size: NA
J: TRBJ2-7

CDR3: CASSLAVLPYEQYF
DNA: TGTGCCAGCAGCTTAGCAGTACTCCCCTACGAGCAGTACTTC
V: TRBV7-8
D: NA
size: once
J: TRBJ2-7

CDR3: CASSLVGELNEKLFF
DNA: TGCGCCAGCAGCTTGGTCGGGGAGCTTAATGAAAAACTGTTTTTT
V: TRBV5-1
D: NA
size: NA
J: TRBJ1-4

CDR3: CASSTMGLQETQYF
DNA: TGTGCCAGTAGCACAATGGGACTCCAAGAGACCCAGTACTTC
V: TRBV19
D: NA
size: NA
J: TRBJ2-5

CDR3: CASRRTGIVNEQYF
DNA: TGTGCCAGCAGAAGGACAGGGATTGTGAACGAGCAGTACTTC
V: TRBV7-2
D: TRBD1
size: NA
J: TRBJ2-7

CDR3: CASSLDPRQGAYGYTF
DNA: TGTGCCAGCAGCTTGGACCCTCGACAGGGGGCGTATGGCTACACCTTC
V: TRBV5-4
D: TRBD1
size: NA
J: TRBJ1-2

CDR3: CASSLAGTDYEQYF
DNA: TGTGCCAGCAGCTTAGCCGGGACAGACTACGAGCAGTACTTC
V: TRBV7-2
D: TRBD1
size: NA
J: TRBJ2-7

CDR3: CASSIDKRRGVFVNEQFF
DNA: TGTGCCAGTAGTATAGATAAAAGGCGGGGGGTGTTCGTCAATGAGCAGTTCTTC
V: TRBV19
D: TRBD2
size: NA
J: TRBJ2-1

CDR3: CASSPEGLLYQPQHF
DNA: TGTGCCAGCTCACCGGAGGGGCTGCTGTATCAGCCCCAGCATTTT
V: TRBV18
D: NA
size: NA
J: TRBJ1-5

CDR3: CASSLELTGYTF
DNA: TGCGCCAGCAGCTTGGAACTAACCGGCTACACCTTC
V: TRBV5-1
D: NA
size: NA
J: TRBJ1-2

CDR3: CASGRGGEQYF
DNA: TGTGCCAGTGGTCGGGGGGGCGAGCAGTACTTC
V: TRBV19
D: TRBD2
size: NA
J: TRBJ2-7

CDR3: CASSYDGTGPTDTQYF
DNA: TGTGCCAGCAGTTACGATGGGACAGGGCCCACAGATACGCAGTATTTT
V: TRBV6-6
D: TRBD1
size: NA
J: TRBJ2-3

CDR3: CASRLQREGGYEQYF
DNA: TGTGCCAGCAGACTACAGCGGGAGGGCGGGTACGAGCAGTACTTC
V: TRBV2
D: TRBD2
size: NA
J: TRBJ2-7

CDR3: CASSFSNRGTGELFF
DNA: TGTGCCAGCAGTTTTTCAAACCGAGGGACCGGGGAGCTGTTTTTT
V: TRBV27
D: NA
size: NA
J: TRBJ2-2

CDR3: CASSFGLLAGSLTDTQYF
DNA: TGCGCCAGCAGCTTTGGGTTACTAGCGGGATCCCTCACAGATACGCAGTATTTT
V: TRBV5-1
D: TRBD2
size: NA
J: TRBJ2-3

CDR3: CASSYQATPAGQYF
DNA: TGTGCCAGCAGTTACCAGGCTACTCCAGCGGGGCAGTACTTC
V: TRBV6-6
D: NA
size: NA
J: TRBJ2-7

CDR3: CASSLGLTNEKLFF
DNA: TGTGCCAGCAGTTTAGGACTTACTAATGAAAAACTGTTTTTT
V: TRBV28
D: NA
size: NA
J: TRBJ1-4

CDR3: CASSTPIAGGYNEQFF
DNA: TGTGCCAGTAGTACCCCCATAGCGGGGGGGTACAATGAGCAGTTCTTC
V: TRBV19
D: TRBD2
size: NA
J: TRBJ2-1

CDR3: CASSYEGQGSSPLHF
DNA: TGTGCCAGCAGTTACGAGGGACAGGGTAGTTCACCCCTCCACTTT
V: TRBV6-5
D: TRBD1
size: NA
J: TRBJ1-6

CDR3: CASSSRGTSGNNEQFF
DNA: TGTGCCAGCAGCTCCCGCGGGACTAGCGGTAACAATGAGCAGTTCTTC
V: TRBV5-4
D: TRBD2
size: NA
J: TRBJ2-1

CDR3: CASSSTGTSGSDTQYF
DNA: TGTGCCAGCAGCTCGACCGGGACTAGCGGGTCAGATACGCAGTATTTT
V: TRBV13
D: TRBD2
size: NA
J: TRBJ2-3

CDR3: CAWNPRSPPTEKLFF
DNA: TGTGCCTGGAACCCCAGGTCACCGCCAACAGAAAAACTGTTTTTT
V: TRBV30
D: NA
size: few
J: TRBJ1-4

CDR3: CASSPASGPTNNEQFF
DNA: TGTGCCAGCTCACCAGCTAGCGGCCCCACTAACAATGAGCAGTTCTTC
V: TRBV18
D: TRBD2
size: NA
J: TRBJ2-1

CDR3: CATSEPGGYPSDTQYF
DNA: TGTGCCACCAGCGAACCAGGCGGGTACCCATCAGATACGCAGTATTTT
V: TRBV15
D: NA
size: NA
J: TRBJ2-3

CDR3: CASRQSVQGSTYEQYF
DNA: TGTGCCAGTAGACAATCGGTACAGGGGTCCACCTACGAGCAGTACTTC
V: TRBV19
D: TRBD1
size: NA
J: TRBJ2-7

CDR3: CASTPGAGVHHF
DNA: TGTGCCAGCACCCCGGGAGCGGGAGTGCACCATTTT
V: TRBV7-9
D: TRBD2
size: NA
J: TRBJ2-3

CDR3: CASSADRTNYGYTF
DNA: TGTGCCAGCAGCGCAGACAGGACTAACTATGGCTACACCTTC
V: TRBV9
D: NA
size: NA
J: TRBJ1-2

CDR3: CSVAPPVGHEQYF
DNA: TGCAGCGTGGCTCCTCCTGTGGGGCACGAGCAGTACTTC
V: TRBV29-1
D: NA
size: NA
J: TRBJ2-7